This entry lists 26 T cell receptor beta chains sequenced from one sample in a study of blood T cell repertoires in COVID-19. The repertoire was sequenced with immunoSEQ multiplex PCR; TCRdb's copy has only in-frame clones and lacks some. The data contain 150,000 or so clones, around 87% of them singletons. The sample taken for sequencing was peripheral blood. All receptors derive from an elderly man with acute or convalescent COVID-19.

The CDR3 is CASSLDYSSYNEQFF. The CDR3 DNA reads TGTGCCAGCAGCTTAGACTATAGCTCCTACAATGAGCAGTTCTTC. J is TRBJ2-1 and V is TRBV7-2; D is uncertain. Trimming removed 1 base from V and 0 bases from J, with 7 bases in between. Germline CDR1 and CDR2: SGHTA and FQGNSA. The CDR3 is 15 amino acids.

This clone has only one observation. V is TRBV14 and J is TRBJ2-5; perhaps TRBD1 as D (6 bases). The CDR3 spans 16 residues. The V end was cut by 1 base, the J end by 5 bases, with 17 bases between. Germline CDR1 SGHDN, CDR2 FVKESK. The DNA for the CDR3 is TGTGCCAGCAGCCAAGGCCTCCTGACAGGTTGGGAGACCCAGTACTTC. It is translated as CASSQGLLTGWETQYF.

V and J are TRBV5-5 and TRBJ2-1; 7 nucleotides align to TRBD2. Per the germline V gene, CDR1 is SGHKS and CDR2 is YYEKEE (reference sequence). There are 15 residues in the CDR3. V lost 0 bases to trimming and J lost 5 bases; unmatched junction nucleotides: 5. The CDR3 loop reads CASSLVGGINNEQFF. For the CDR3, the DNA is TGTGCCAGCAGCTTGGTGGGGGGGATTAACAATGAGCAGTTCTTC.

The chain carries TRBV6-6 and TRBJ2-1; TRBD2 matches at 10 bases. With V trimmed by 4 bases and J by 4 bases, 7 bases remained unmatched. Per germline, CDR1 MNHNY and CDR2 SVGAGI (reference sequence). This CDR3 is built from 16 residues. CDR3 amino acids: CASSFSSGSLYNEQFF. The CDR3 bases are TGTGCCAGCAGTTTCTCTAGCGGGAGTCTGTACAATGAGCAGTTCTTC.

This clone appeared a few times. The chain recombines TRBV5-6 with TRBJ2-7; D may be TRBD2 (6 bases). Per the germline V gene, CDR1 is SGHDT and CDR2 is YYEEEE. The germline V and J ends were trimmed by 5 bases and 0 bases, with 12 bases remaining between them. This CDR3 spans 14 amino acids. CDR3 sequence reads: CASRVAGSSYEQYF. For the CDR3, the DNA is TGTGCCAGCAGAGTCGCCGGGAGCTCCTACGAGCAGTACTTC.

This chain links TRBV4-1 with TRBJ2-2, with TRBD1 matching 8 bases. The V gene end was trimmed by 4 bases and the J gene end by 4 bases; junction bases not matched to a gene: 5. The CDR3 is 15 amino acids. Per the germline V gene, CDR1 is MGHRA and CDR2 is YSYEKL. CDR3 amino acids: CASSRGQGGTGELFF. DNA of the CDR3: TGCGCCAGCAGCCGCGGACAGGGCGGCACCGGGGAGCTGTTTTTT.

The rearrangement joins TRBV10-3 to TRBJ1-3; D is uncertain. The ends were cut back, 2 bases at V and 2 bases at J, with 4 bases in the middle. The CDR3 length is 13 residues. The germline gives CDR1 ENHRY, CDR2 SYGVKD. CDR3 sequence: CAISETAGNTIYF. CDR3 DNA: TGTGCCATCAGTGAGACAGCTGGAAACACCATATATTTT.

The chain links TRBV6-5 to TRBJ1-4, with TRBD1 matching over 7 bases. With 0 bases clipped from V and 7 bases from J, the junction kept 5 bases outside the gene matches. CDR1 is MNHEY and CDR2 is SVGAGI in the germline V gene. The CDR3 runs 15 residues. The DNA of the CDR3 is TGTGCCAGCAGTTACTCACCCACAGGGGTTGAAAAACTGTTTTTT. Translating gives CASSYSPTGVEKLFF.

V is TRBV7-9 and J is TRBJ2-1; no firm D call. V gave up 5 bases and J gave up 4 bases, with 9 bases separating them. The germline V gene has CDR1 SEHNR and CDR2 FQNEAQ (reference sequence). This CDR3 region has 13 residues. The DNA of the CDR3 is TGTGCCAGCAGCGCCAACGGGTACAATGAGCAGTTCTTC. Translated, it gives CASSANGYNEQFF.

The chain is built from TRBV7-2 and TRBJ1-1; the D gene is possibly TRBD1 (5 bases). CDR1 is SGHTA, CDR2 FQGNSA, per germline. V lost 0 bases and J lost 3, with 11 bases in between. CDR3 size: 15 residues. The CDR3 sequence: CASSLALGGHTEAFF. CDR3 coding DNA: TGTGCCAGCAGCTTAGCCCTCGGGGGACACACTGAAGCTTTCTTT. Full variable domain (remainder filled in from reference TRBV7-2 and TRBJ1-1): GAGVSQSPSNKVTEKGKDVELRCDPISGHTALYWYRQSLGQGLEFLIYFQGNSAPDKSGLPSDRFSAERTGGSVSTLTIQRTQQEDSAVYLCASSLALGGHTEAFFGQGTRLTVV.

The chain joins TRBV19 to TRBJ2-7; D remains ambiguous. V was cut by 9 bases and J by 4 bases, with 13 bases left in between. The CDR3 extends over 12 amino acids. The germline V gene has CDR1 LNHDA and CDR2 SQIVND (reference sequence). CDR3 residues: CASGYSVYEQYF. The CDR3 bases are TGTGCCAGCGGGTACTCAGTGTACGAGCAGTACTTC. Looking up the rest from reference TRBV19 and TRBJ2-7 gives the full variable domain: DGGITQSPKYLFRKEGQNVTLSCEQNLNHDAMYWYRQDPGQGLRLIYYSQIVNDFQKGDIAEGYSVSREKKESFPLTVTSAQKNPTAFYLCASGYSVYEQYFGPGTRLTVT.

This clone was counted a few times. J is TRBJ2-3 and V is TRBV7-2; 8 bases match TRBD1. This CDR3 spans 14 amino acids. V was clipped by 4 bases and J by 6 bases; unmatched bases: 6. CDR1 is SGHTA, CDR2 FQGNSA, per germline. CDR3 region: CASSSDRAPDTQYF. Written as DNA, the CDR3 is TGTGCCAGCAGCTCGGACAGGGCACCGGATACGCAGTATTTT.

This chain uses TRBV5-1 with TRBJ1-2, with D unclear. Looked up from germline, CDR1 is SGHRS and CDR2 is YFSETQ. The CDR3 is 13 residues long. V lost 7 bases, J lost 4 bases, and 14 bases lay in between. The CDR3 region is CASRSVSGYGYTF. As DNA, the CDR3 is TGCGCCAGCCGGAGTGTGAGTGGCTATGGCTACACCTTC. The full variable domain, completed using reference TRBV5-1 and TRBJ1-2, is KAGVTQTPRYLIKTRGQQVTLSCSPISGHRSVSWYQQTPGQGLQFLFEYFSETQRNKGNFPGRFSGRQFSNSRSEMNVSTLELGDSALYLCASRSVSGYGYTFGSGTRLTVV.

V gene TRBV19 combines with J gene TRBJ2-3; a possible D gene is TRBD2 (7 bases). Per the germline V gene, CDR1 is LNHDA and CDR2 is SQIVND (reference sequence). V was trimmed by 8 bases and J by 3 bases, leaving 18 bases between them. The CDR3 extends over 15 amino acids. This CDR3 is CASGTRGGSTDTQYF. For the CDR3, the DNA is TGTGCCAGTGGGACCAGGGGCGGGAGTACAGATACGCAGTATTTT. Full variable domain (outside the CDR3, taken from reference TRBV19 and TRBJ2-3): DGGITQSPKYLFRKEGQNVTLSCEQNLNHDAMYWYRQDPGQGLRLIYYSQIVNDFQKGDIAEGYSVSREKKESFPLTVTSAQKNPTAFYLCASGTRGGSTDTQYFGPGTRLTVL.

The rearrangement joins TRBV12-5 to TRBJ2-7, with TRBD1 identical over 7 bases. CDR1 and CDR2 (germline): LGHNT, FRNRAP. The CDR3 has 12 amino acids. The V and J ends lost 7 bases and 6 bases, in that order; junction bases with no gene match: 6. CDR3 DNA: TGTGCTAGTGCCACGTCAGGGGGCGAGCAGTACTTC. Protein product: CASATSGGEQYF.

CDR3 sequence reads: CASSQNGQGENSNQPQHF. CDR3 DNA: TGCGCCAGCAGCCAAAATGGACAGGGGGAGAATAGCAATCAGCCCCAGCATTTT. The rearrangement uses TRBV4-1 and TRBJ1-5, with 10 nucleotides matching TRBD1. The CDR3 contains 18 residues. V was pared by 2 bases and J by 0 bases, with 7 bases of the junction left unmatched. Germline-derived CDR1 and CDR2 are MGHRA and YSYEKL.

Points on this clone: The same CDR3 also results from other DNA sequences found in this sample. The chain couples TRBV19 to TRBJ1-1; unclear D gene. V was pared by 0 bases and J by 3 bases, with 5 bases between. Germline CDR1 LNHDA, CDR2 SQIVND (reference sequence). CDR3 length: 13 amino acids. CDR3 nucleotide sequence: TGTGCCAGTAGTATAGATCGGGACACTGAAGCTTTCTTT. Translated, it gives CASSIDRDTEAFF.

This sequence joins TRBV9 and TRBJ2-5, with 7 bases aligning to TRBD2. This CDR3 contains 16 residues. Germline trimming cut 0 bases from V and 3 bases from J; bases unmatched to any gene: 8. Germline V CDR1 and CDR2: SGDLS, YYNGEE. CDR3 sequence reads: CASSVAAAGREETQYF. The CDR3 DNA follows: TGTGCCAGCAGCGTAGCCGCAGCGGGGAGGGAAGAGACCCAGTACTTC.

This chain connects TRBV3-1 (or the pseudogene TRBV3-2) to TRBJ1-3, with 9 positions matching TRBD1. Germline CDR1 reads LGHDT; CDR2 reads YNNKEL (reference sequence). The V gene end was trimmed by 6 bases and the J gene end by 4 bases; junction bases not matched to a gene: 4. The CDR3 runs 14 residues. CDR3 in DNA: TGTGCCAGCAGGCGGACAGGGGTCGGAAACACCATATATTTT. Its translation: CASRRTGVGNTIYF.

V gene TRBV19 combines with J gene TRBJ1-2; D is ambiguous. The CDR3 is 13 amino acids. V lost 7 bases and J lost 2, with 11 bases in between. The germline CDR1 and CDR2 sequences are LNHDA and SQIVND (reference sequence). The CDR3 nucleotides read TGTGCCAGTACCCGGACTGGGAACTATGGCTACACCTTC. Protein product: CASTRTGNYGYTF.

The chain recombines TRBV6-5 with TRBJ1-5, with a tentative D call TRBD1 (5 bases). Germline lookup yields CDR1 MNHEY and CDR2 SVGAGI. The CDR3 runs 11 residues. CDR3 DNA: TGTTCGGGGGGGGAAAATCAGCCCCAGCATTTT. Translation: CSGGENQPQHF.

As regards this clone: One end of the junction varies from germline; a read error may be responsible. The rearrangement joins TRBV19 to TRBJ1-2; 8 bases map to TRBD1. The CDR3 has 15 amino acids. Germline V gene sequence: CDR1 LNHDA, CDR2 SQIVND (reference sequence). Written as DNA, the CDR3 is TGTGCCAGTAGCCCCCCCGGACAGGGAAACTATGGCTACGCCTTC. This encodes CASSPPGQGNYGYAF. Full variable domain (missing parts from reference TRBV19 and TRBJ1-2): DGGITQSPKYLFRKEGQNVTLSCEQNLNHDAMYWYRQDPGQGLRLIYYSQIVNDFQKGDIAEGYSVSREKKESFPLTVTSAQKNPTAFYLCASSPPGQGNYGYAFGSGTRLTVV.

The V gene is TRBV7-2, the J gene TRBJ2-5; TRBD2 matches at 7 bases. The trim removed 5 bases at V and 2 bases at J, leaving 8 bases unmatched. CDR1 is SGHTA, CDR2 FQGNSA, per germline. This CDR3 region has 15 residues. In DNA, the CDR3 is TGTGCCAGCAGCCTCGCCGCTAGCGGTCAAGAGACCCAGTACTTC. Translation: CASSLAASGQETQYF. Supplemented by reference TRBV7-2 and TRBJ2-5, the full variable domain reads GAGVSQSPSNKVTEKGKDVELRCDPISGHTALYWYRQSLGQGLEFLIYFQGNSAPDKSGLPSDRFSAERTGGSVSTLTIQRTQQEDSAVYLCASSLAASGQETQYFGPGTRLLVL.

The CDR3 region is CASSSGGTLAYNEQFF. In DNA, the CDR3 is TGTGCCAGCTCCTCTGGGGGGACGCTAGCCTACAATGAGCAGTTCTTC. The chain couples TRBV28 to TRBJ2-1; tentatively, D is TRBD2 (6 bases). The CDR3 is made up of 16 amino acids. Per germline, CDR1 MDHEN and CDR2 SYDVKM. Trimming cost V 8 bases and J 2 bases, with 19 bases left between them.

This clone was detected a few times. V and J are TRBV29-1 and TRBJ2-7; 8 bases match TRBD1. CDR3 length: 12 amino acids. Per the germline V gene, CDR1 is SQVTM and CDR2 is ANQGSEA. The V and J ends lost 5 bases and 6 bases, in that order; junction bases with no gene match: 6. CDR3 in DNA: TGCAGCGTTCAGGGGGCCTTTTTCGAGCAGTACTTC. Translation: CSVQGAFFEQYF.

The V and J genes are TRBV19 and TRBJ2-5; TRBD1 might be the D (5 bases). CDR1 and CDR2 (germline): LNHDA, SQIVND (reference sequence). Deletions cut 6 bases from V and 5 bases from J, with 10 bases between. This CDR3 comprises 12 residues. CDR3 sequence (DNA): TGTGCCAGTAGCAGGGCTGGTGAGACCCAGTACTTC. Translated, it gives CASSRAGETQYF.